Included here is one T cell receptor (beta chain) sequence, with context. This record belongs to a study of blood T cell repertoires in COVID-19. Across the study: From the United States, Italy and Spain came samples of acute and convalescent COVID-19.

A Seattle source enrolled patients during active infection and followed them longitudinally. In the original workflow: Amplification from reference gene primers served as the basis for estimated nucleated cell counts. Clones were read by immunoSEQ multiplex PCR, and TCRdb kept only the in-frame ones, dropping some. V and J calls and clone size follow that table, whereas D and trimming were derived from the DNA. This table holds roughly 150,000 clones, more than 80% found once. From germline, CDR1 is SGHAT and CDR2 FQNNGV. The V and J ends lost 10 bases and 12 bases respectively, with 10 bases between them. The CDR3 totals 8 residues.

Material: peripheral blood. The rearrangement uses TRBV11-2 and TRBJ2-7; maybe TRBD2 (6 bases). This TCR was recovered from a woman aged 60-75 years with COVID-19, enrolled during active disease. The CDR3 nucleotides are TGTGCCATTGCGGGGCCGTACTTC. Its translation: CAIAGPYF.